The present T cell receptor beta chain was sequenced within a study of glioma-infiltrating T cells after dendritic cell vaccination. About the research overall: Autologous tumor lysate was loaded overnight onto monocyte-derived dendritic cells grown about 7 days with IL-4 and GM-CSF. Patients received three intradermal dendritic cell vaccine injections at biweekly intervals. Overall study results and limits: Patients with more pretreatment TILs had longer time to progression and survival.

Sample time point: after dendritic cell vaccination, including at tumor progression/relapse. Fresh-frozen tumor tissue and more than two years of survival data were available for all. Turning to this clone: The antigen is undetermined.

The repertoire was sequenced with immunoSEQ multiplex PCR; TCRdb's copy has only in-frame clones and lacks some. This repertoire shows 90,000 or so clones, around four fifths found once; its top ten account for roughly 2.1%. Per the germline V gene, CDR1 is MNHEY and CDR2 is SMNVEV (reference sequence). This CDR3 is built from 16 residues. Deletions cut 3 bases from V and 0 bases from J, with 14 bases between. The clonotype was recovered from a human donor with glioblastoma. Sequences were derived from blood, sampled after dendritic cell vaccination. The chain joins TRBV27 to TRBJ1-2; D uncertain. Written as DNA, the CDR3 is TGTGCCAGCAGTTTTTTCTACGCCCGTGCTAACTATGGCTACACCTTC. Residues: CASSFFYARANYGYTF.